This is a list of T cell receptor beta chains from one sample in a study of spatial heterogeneity in lung cancer. TCRdb independently ran MiXCR on the 5' RACE reads; one entry per CDR3 protein. The top ten clones hold 20% to 25% of a sample with about 30,000 distinct CDR3 sequences, around 6% of them seen once. The sequences come from PBMCs, collected at follow-up. Receptors were obtained from a male donor with early-stage non-small cell lung cancer. Both conserved end residues are trimmed from each CDR3. The order of the fields is V gene, J gene, CDR3 protein.

V gene: TRBV20-1
J gene: TRBJ2-3
CDR3 protein: SAARGVTDTQY

V gene: TRBV7-2
J gene: TRBJ2-3
CDR3 protein: ASSTTSLSTDTQY

V gene: TRBV11-2
J gene: TRBJ1-1
CDR3 protein: ASSLGRTEAF

V gene: TRBV6-2/TRBV6-3
J gene: TRBJ2-7
CDR3 protein: ASSYEAVTHSYEQY

V gene: TRBV20-1
J gene: TRBJ2-7
CDR3 protein: SVAGPYEQY

V gene: TRBV5-1
J gene: TRBJ2-3
CDR3 protein: ASSLGLTDTQY

V gene: TRBV6-5
J gene: TRBJ1-2
CDR3 protein: ASSSTGTGPYGYT

V gene: TRBV2
J gene: TRBJ2-1
CDR3 protein: ASSPDRVVNEQF

V gene: TRBV3-1
J gene: TRBJ1-2
CDR3 protein: ASSQDGGEYGYT

V gene: TRBV29-1
J gene: TRBJ1-2
CDR3 protein: SVQQQGFTGGYT

V gene: TRBV7-2
J gene: TRBJ2-3
CDR3 protein: ASSSGRGTDTQY

V gene: TRBV4-1
J gene: TRBJ1-5
CDR3 protein: ASSQDIAGAGQPQH

V gene: TRBV25-1
J gene: TRBJ1-5
CDR3 protein: ASSHNRQGGQPQH

V gene: TRBV29-1
J gene: TRBJ2-2
CDR3 protein: SVARGTGELF

V gene: TRBV30
J gene: TRBJ2-3
CDR3 protein: AWSVPLAVNRDTQY

V gene: TRBV7-2
J gene: TRBJ1-4
CDR3 protein: ASSLLGGEKLF

V gene: TRBV27
J gene: TRBJ2-3
CDR3 protein: ASSSWTKDTQY

V gene: TRBV5-1
J gene: TRBJ1-5
CDR3 protein: ASSLSSGNQPQH

V gene: TRBV9
J gene: TRBJ2-1
CDR3 protein: ASSAAGLAGVDEQF

V gene: TRBV12-3/TRBV12-4
J gene: TRBJ2-1
CDR3 protein: ASSLIGAYNEQF

V gene: TRBV4-2
J gene: TRBJ1-3
CDR3 protein: ASSLEQGTGNTIY